This T cell receptor (beta chain) was profiled in a study of blood T cell repertoires in COVID-19. Whole-study context: PBMCs, B-cell-depleted T cells, or T cells provided the cDNA or gDNA that made up the material.

CDR3 length equals 14 residues. The V gene lost 5 bases and the J gene lost 0 bases, with 8 bases spanning the gap. In germline, CDR1 is MGHDK, CDR2 SYGVNS. Authors' processing steps: Amplification with reference gene primers provided the estimates of nucleated cell counts. Data came from immunoSEQ multiplex PCR; TCRdb stores just in-frame clones and leaves some out. Clone size and the V and J calls come from that table; the DNA yielded D and trimming. Of around 250,000 clones in the sample, 86% are singletons; the top ten hold over 2%. The rearrangement joins TRBV25-1 to TRBJ2-1, with D possibly TRBD2 on 5 matching bases. Specimen: peripheral blood. The TCR originated in a man aged 25-45 years who had recovered from COVID-19. Written as DNA, the CDR3 is TGTGCCAGCAGTCAGGCGGGCTCCTACAATGAGCAGTTCTTC. Its translation: CASSQAGSYNEQFF. Together with reference TRBV25-1 and TRBJ2-1, the CDR3 gives the full variable domain: EADIYQTPRYLVIGTGKKITLECSQTMGHDKMYWYQQDPGMELHLIHYSYGVNSTEKGDLSSESTVSRIRTEHFPLTLESARPSHTSQYLCASSQAGSYNEQFFGPGTRLTVL.